This T cell receptor (beta chain) was identified during a study of T cell responses to AZD1222 COVID-19 vaccine. This CDR3 spans 15 amino acids. V was clipped by 6 bases and J by 9 bases; unmatched bases: 9. Germline V gene lookup returns CDR1 SNHLY and CDR2 FYNNEI. Repertoires were generated with immunoSEQ multiplex PCR, while TCRdb's copy carries only in-frame clones and drops some. Of around 160,000 clones listed, about 89% were seen once; the top ten hold about 3.8%. The sample was peripheral blood, taken 28 days after the second AZD1222 dose. V and J are TRBV2 and TRBJ2-1, with 12 bases identical to TRBD1. The sequence came from an adult who received the AZD1222 COVID-19 vaccine. Here the CDR3 reads CASRIGTGGLGEQFF. Here the CDR3 DNA reads TGTGCCAGCAGGATAGGGACAGGGGGCTTGGGTGAGCAGTTCTTC. The variable domain in full, completed from reference TRBV2 and TRBJ2-1, reads EPEVTQTPSHQVTQMGQEVILRCVPISNHLYFYWYRQILGQKVEFLVSFYNNEISEKSEIFDDQFSVERPDGSNFTLKIRSTKLEDSAMYFCASRIGTGGLGEQFFGPGTRLTVL.